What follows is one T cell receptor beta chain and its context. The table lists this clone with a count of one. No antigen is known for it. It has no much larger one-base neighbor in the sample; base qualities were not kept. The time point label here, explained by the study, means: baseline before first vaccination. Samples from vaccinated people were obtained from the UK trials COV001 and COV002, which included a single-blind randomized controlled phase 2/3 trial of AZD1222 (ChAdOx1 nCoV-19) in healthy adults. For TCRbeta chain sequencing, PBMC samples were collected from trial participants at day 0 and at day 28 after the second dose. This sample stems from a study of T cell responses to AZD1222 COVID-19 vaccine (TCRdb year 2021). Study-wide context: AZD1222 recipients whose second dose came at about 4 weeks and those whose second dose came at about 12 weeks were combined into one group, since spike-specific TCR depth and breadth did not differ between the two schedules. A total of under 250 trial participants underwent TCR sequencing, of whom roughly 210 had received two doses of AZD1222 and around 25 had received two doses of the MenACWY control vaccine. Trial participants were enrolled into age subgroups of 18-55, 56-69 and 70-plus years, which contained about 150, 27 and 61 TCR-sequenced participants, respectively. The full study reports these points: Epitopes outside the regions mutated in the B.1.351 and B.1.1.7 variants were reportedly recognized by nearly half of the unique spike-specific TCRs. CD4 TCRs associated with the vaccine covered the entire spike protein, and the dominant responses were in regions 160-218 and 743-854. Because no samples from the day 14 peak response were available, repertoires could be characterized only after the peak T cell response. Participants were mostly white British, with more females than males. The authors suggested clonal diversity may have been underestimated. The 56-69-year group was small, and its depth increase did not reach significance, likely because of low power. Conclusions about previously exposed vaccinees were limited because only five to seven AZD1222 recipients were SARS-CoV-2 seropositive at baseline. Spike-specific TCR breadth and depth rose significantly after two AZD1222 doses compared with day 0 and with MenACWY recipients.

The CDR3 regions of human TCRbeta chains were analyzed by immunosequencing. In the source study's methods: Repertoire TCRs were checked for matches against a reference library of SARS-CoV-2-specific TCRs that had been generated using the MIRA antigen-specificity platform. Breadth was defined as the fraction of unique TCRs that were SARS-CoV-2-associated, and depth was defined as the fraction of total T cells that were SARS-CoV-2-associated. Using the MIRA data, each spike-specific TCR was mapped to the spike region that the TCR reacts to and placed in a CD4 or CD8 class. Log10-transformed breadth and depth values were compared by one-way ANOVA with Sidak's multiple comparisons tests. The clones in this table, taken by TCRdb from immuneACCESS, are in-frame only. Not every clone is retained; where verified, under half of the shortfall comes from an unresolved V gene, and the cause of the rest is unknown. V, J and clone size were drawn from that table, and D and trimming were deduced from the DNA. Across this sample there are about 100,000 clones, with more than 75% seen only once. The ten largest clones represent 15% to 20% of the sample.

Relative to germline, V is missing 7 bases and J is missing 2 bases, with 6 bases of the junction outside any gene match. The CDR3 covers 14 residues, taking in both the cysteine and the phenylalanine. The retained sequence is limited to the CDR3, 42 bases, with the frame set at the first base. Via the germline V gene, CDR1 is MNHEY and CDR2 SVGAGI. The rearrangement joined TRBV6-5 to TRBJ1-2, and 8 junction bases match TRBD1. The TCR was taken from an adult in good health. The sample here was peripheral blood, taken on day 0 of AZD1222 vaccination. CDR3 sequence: CASTGGANNYGYTF. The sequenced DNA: TGTGCCAGCACAGGGGGCGCGAACAACTATGGCTACACCTTC.